This T cell receptor beta chain was retrieved from a study of shared clonotypes between healthy human individuals. Study findings and constraints: A small donor pool kept down the genetic and exposure-history diversity that was represented.

Between the trimmed V and J ends, which lost 5 bases and 4 bases, there was a span of 20 bases. The CDR3 contains 16 residues. Looked up from germline, CDR1 is SEHNR and CDR2 is FQNEAQ (reference sequence). To note about this clone: The antigen is undetermined.

Deep-level assay runs were performed. About 30,000 T cell genomes, or roughly 180 ng DNA, went into the sorted-subset replicate PCRs. Method: immunoSEQ multiplex PCR; TCRdb's copy keeps in-frame clones and lacks some. The data show 650,000 to 700,000 clones, 90% seen once. Donors were Caucasian adults residing in Nashville, Tennessee, USA. The TCR comes from a man aged 18 to 30 in good health. Some clones in this sample may be carry-over from other donors' samples. The sequencing sample was made of memory CD8+ T cells from PBMCs. The sample's subset: CD45RO+ cells pooled with CCR7-negative TemRA cells. This sequence joins TRBV7-9 and TRBJ1-2; possible D gene TRBD1, 5 bases. The CDR3 loop reads CASSNSLDTERYGYTF. DNA of the CDR3: TGTGCCAGCAGCAATTCCTTGGACACGGAACGCTATGGCTACACCTTC.